A selection of T cell receptor beta chains follows, all from one sample in a study of blood T cell repertoires in COVID-19. Sequencing was performed with immunoSEQ multiplex PCR; in TCRdb, only in-frame clones are kept and a portion is missing. Altogether 230,000 or so clones are present, around 89% being singletons, with the ten largest covering 2.5%. Sequencing was performed on PBMCs or T cells enriched from blood (not recorded which). The origin of the receptors is a woman aged 40 to 55 with acute COVID-19. The CDR3 runs from the conserved cysteine through the conserved F or W. D genes are given only for firm matches. Clone size is shown for a subset of rows, as once, few, many or a class of expanded clone.

>TRBJ1-1|TRBV27|TRBD1|.
TGTGCCAGCCGGCGGGCAGGGGGCTATGGGGACACTGAAGCTTTCTTT
CASRRAGGYGDTEAFF
>TRBJ1-2|TRBV3-1/TRBV3-2|TRBD1|.
TGTGCCAGCAGCCAGTGGGGGACAGGGGCCAATAATGGCTACACCTTC
CASSQWGTGANNGYTF
>TRBJ2-3|TRBV19|.|.
TGTGCCAGTAGTATCCAATCAGAAGATACGCAGTATTTT
CASSIQSEDTQYF
>TRBJ2-1|TRBV5-1|TRBD1|.
TGCGCCAGCAGCTCCTCGGGACAGGGGGCATCTGAGCAGTTCTTC
CASSSSGQGASEQFF
>TRBJ1-2|TRBV7-2|.|once
TGTGCCAGCAGCTTAGCCGCAGGAAACTATGGCTACACCTTC
CASSLAAGNYGYTF
>TRBJ1-2|TRBV29-1|TRBD1|.
TGCAGCGCCGGGGTATCAGGGGGCGGTAACTATGGCTACACCTTC
CSAGVSGGGNYGYTF
>TRBJ1-6|TRBV5-6|.|once
TGTGCCAGCAGCTTGGACCCAGGATATAATTCACCCCTCCACTTT
CASSLDPGYNSPLHF
>TRBJ2-7|TRBV6-5|.|.
TGTGCCAGCAGTTTCGACTACAGGGAATACGAGCAGTACTTC
CASSFDYREYEQYF
>TRBJ2-2|TRBV19|.|.
TGTGCCAGTAGTATCGGCGGTGGAGCCGGGGAGCTGTTTTTT
CASSIGGGAGELFF
>TRBJ2-3|TRBV19|TRBD1|.
TGTGCCAGTAGATTACAGGGGGCCACAGATACGCAGTATTTT
CASRLQGATDTQYF
>TRBJ2-2|TRBV3-1/TRBV3-2|.|once
TGTGCCAGCAGCCCAACAGGGCTCGGGGAGCTGTTTTTT
CASSPTGLGELFF
>TRBJ2-1|TRBV5-4|TRBD2|few
TGTGCCAGCAGCTTGGATCCGACTAGCGGGGGGAATGAGCAGTTCTTC
CASSLDPTSGGNEQFF
>TRBJ2-3|TRBV6-5|TRBD2|.
TGTGCCAGCAGTTGGTCAAAGCGGGGCCAAAAAGATACGCAGTATTTT
CASSWSKRGQKDTQYF
>TRBJ2-3|TRBV24-1|.|.
TGTGCCACCAGTGAAGCTAGCACAGATACGCAGTATTTT
CATSEASTDTQYF
>TRBJ2-1|TRBV3-1/TRBV3-2|TRBD2|.
TGTGCCAGCAGCCAAATAGCGGGAGGGGGGGATGAGCAGTTCTTC
CASSQIAGGGDEQFF
>TRBJ2-1|TRBV5-1|TRBD2|.
TGCGCCAGCAGCTTGGCTTGGACTAGCGGAAACAATGAGCAGTTCTTC
CASSLAWTSGNNEQFF